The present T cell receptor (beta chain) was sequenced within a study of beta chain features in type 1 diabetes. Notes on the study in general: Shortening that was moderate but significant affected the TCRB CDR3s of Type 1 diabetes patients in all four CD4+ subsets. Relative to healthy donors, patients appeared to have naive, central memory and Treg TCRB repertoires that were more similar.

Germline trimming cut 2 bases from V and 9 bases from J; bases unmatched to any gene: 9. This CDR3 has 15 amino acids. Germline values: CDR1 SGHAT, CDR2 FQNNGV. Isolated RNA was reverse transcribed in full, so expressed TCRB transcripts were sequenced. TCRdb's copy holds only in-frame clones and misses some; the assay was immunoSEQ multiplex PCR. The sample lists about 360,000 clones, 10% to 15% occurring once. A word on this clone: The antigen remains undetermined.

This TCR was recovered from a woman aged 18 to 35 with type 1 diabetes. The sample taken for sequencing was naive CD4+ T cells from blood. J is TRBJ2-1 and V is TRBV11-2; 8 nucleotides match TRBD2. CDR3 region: CASSLFWERGTEQFF. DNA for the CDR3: TGTGCCAGCAGCTTATTCTGGGAGCGGGGGACTGAGCAGTTCTTC.